The subject of this entry is one TCR beta chain. Original analysis: How many nucleated cells were present was estimated from reference gene primer amplification. TCRdb's table, derived via immunoSEQ multiplex PCR, lists solely in-frame clones and lacks some. V and J calls and clone size follow that table, whereas D and trimming were derived from the DNA. This sample yields some 42,000 clones, of which roughly 88% are seen a single time; over 3.5% belongs to the top ten. From germline, CDR1 is SGDLS and CDR2 YYNGEE. CDR3 length equals 17 residues. V lost 3 bases and J lost 0; bases outside the gene matches: 4. This sample was included in a study of blood T cell repertoires in COVID-19. Study-level background: Acute and convalescent COVID-19 samples came from the United States, Italy and Spain. PBMCs, B-cell-depleted T cells, or T cells were the source of the cDNA or gDNA that made up the material.

The clonotype originates from a human donor in a cohort sampled during active COVID-19. The chain uses TRBV9 and TRBJ2-6; TRBD1 matches at 9 bases. Sequenced: peripheral blood. The CDR3 sequence: CASSAGTGISGANVLTF. CDR3 nucleotides: TGTGCCAGCAGCGCCGGGACAGGGATCTCTGGGGCCAACGTCCTGACTTTC.